One sample yielded the 26 T cell receptor beta chains listed below, sequenced in a study of CD8 T cells in Susac syndrome. It was with random hexamers that about 0.45 to 1 ug RNA was reverse transcribed. TCRdb called the immunoSEQ multiplex PCR reads again in MiXCR, with one record for every CDR3 protein. The table records 92,000 or so distinct CDR3 sequences, about 95% of them present only once. What was sequenced was CD8+ T cells from PBMCs. The receptors were sampled from a human donor with Susac syndrome.

The gene calls are TRBV25-1 and TRBJ2-5; maybe TRBD2 (5 bases). This CDR3 region has 14 residues. The germline gives CDR1 MGHDK, CDR2 SYGVNS. The ends were cut back, 2 bases at V and 1 base at J, with 8 bases in the middle. The CDR3 DNA follows: TGTGCCAGCAGTGAAACTAGGGCCCAAGAGACCCAGTACTTC. It codes for CASSETRAQETQYF.

The rearrangement uses TRBV30 and TRBJ2-3; D ambiguous. Germline V gives CDR1 GTSNPN, CDR2 SVGIG (reference sequence). This CDR3 is 12 amino acids long. Trimming removed 2 bases from V and 5 bases from J, with 8 bases in between. Here the CDR3 DNA reads TGTGCCTGGAGTAACGGTAGAGATACGCAGTATTTT. Amino acids: CAWSNGRDTQYF.

V and J are TRBV14 and TRBJ2-5, with TRBD2 matching over 8 bases. The germline V gene has CDR1 SGHDN and CDR2 FVKESK. This CDR3 has 15 amino acids. The ends lost 2 bases at V and 5 bases at J; junction bases unmatched: 7. CDR3 loop: CASSQPGLGMETQYF. The CDR3 DNA follows: TGTGCCAGCAGCCAACCGGGACTAGGGATGGAGACCCAGTACTTC.

This chain uses TRBV13 with TRBJ1-1, with D hard to call. Germline assignment: CDR1 PRHDT and CDR2 FYEKMQ (reference sequence). The length of the CDR3 is 14 residues. Deletions cut 5 bases from V and 4 bases from J, with 14 bases between. CDR3 DNA: TGTGCCAGCAGCCCCCTGCCGAGGAGCACTGAAGCTTTCTTT. Translated: CASSPLPRSTEAFF. Full variable domain (outside the CDR3, taken from reference TRBV13 and TRBJ1-1): AAGVIQSPRHLIKEKRETATLKCYPIPRHDTVYWYQQGPGQDPQFLISFYEKMQSDKGSIPDRFSAQQFSDYHSELNMSSLELGDSALYFCASSPLPRSTEAFFGQGTRLTVV.

The rearrangement uses TRBV9 and TRBJ1-2, with no clear D. Germline CDR1 is SGDLS and CDR2 is YYNGEE. The V end lost 0 bases, the J end lost 0 bases, and 9 bases lay between the germline ends. The CDR3 spans 15 residues. CDR3 amino acids: CASSVAGFTNYGYTF. The CDR3 DNA reads as TGTGCCAGCAGCGTAGCCGGCTTTACTAACTATGGCTACACCTTC.

V is TRBV12-3 or TRBV12-4 and J is TRBJ1-1; D possibly corresponds to TRBD1 (5 bases). Trimming cost V 3 bases and J 1 base, with 9 bases left between them. The length of the CDR3 is 14 residues. CDR3 coding DNA: TGTGCCAGCAGTTTGGGACCCGAGAACACTGAAGCTTTCTTT. Its protein is CASSLGPENTEAFF.

The chain combines TRBV11-2 with TRBJ1-1, with D hard to call. Germline loops: CDR1 SGHAT, CDR2 FQNNGV. This CDR3 is 13 amino acids long. The ends were cut back, 1 base at V and 6 bases at J, with 9 bases in the middle. This CDR3 reads CASSLGGTPEAFF. In nucleotides, the CDR3 is TGTGCCAGCAGCTTAGGGGGAACTCCTGAAGCTTTCTTT.

The V call is TRBV1, the J call TRBJ2-5. TRBV1 is a pseudogene locus. The CDR3 sequence is 10 residues long. CDR3 nucleotide sequence: TGCACCAGCAGCCAAGAGACCCAGTACTTC. Amino acid sequence: CTSSQETQYF.

This chain links TRBV28 with TRBJ1-2; 8 positions agree with TRBD1. The CDR3 has 12 amino acids. Germline V CDR1 and CDR2: MDHEN, SYDVKM. CDR3 nucleotides: TGTGCAACAGGGGACAGGACATATGGCTACACCTTC. Encoded protein: CATGDRTYGYTF.

J is TRBJ2-7 and V is TRBV20-1; the D gene could be TRBD1 or TRBD2 (5 bases each). Trimming removed 6 bases from V and 3 bases from J, with 15 bases in between. The CDR3 runs to 13 residues. Germline assignment: CDR1 DFQATT and CDR2 SNEGSKA (reference sequence). As DNA, the CDR3 is TGCAGTGCAACCCGGGACCCTAACTACGAGCAGTACTTC. Encoded protein: CSATRDPNYEQYF.

V gene TRBV14 combines with J gene TRBJ1-2, with a weak D call TRBD1 (6 bases). The V gene's germline CDR1 is SGHDN and CDR2 FVKESK. The length of the CDR3 is 16 residues. Trimming took 4 bases from V and 8 from J, leaving 23 bases between them. The CDR3 bases are TGTGCCAGCAGCCCGATCCGGACAGTCCGAACGCGAGGCTACACCTTC. This translates into CASSPIRTVRTRGYTF.

This chain links TRBV18 with TRBJ1-1; the D is unclear. Deletions cut 1 base from V and 0 bases from J, with 12 bases between. Germline V CDR1 and CDR2: KGHSH, LQKENI. The CDR3 sequence is 16 residues long. The CDR3 DNA is TGTGCCAGCTCACCACGAAGAGGAGGTATGAACACTGAAGCTTTCTTT. Translating gives CASSPRRGGMNTEAFF.

The chain links TRBV28 to TRBJ1-1; D unresolved. CDR1 and CDR2 (germline): MDHEN, SYDVKM. This CDR3 has 15 amino acids. Trimming shortened V by 6 bases and J by 3 bases, and 17 bases separated the two germline ends. The CDR3 spells CASRPGVLEYTEAFF. DNA for the CDR3: TGTGCCAGCAGACCCGGGGTATTAGAGTACACTGAAGCTTTCTTT.

The chain's CDR3 is CASTPARRETQYF. CDR3 nucleotide sequence: TGTGCCAGCACCCCGGCCCGGAGGGAGACCCAGTACTTC. The rearrangement joins TRBV7-9 to TRBJ2-5, with D possibly TRBD2 on 5 matching bases. The CDR3 is 13 residues long. The ends were cut back, 7 bases at V and 5 bases at J, with 14 bases in the middle. From germline, CDR1 is SEHNR and CDR2 FQNEAQ (reference sequence).

This rearrangement joins TRBV28 to TRBJ1-5, with D perhaps TRBD1 (6 bases). This CDR3 has 14 residues. Trimming took 6 bases from V and 4 from J, leaving 13 bases between them. Germline assignment: CDR1 MDHEN and CDR2 SYDVKM. The CDR3 sequence: CASRQEGQNQPQHF. Here the CDR3 DNA reads TGTGCCAGCAGGCAAGAGGGACAAAATCAGCCCCAGCATTTT.

The chain joins TRBV5-1 to TRBJ2-5, with D perhaps matching TRBD1 (6 bases). The CDR3 is 14 residues long. The V and J ends lost 4 bases and 4 bases respectively, with 14 bases between them. The germline V gene has CDR1 SGHRS and CDR2 YFSETQ. In DNA form, the CDR3 reads TGCGCCAGCAGCGCCCACAGGGCAGGAGAGACCCAGTACTTC. Amino acids: CASSAHRAGETQYF.

The chain carries TRBV29-1 and TRBJ1-1; 8 bases are shared with TRBD1. CDR1 SQVTM and CDR2 ANQGSEA come from the germline V gene. With 3 bases clipped from V and 1 base from J, the junction kept 4 bases outside the gene matches. CDR3 size: 14 residues. The DNA of the CDR3 is TGCAGCGTTGATGGTGGGACAGGGAACACTGAAGCTTTCTTT. This sequence encodes CSVDGGTGNTEAFF.

V usage is TRBV20-1 and J usage is TRBJ2-7, with D unclear. This CDR3 spans 15 amino acids. The ends were cut back, 3 bases at V and 0 bases at J, with 15 bases in the middle. Germline-derived CDR1 and CDR2 are DFQATT and SNEGSKA (reference sequence). CDR3 DNA sequence: TGCAGTGCTAGTAGTTCGTCGCGCAACTCCTACGAGCAGTACTTC. It yields the protein CSASSSSRNSYEQYF.

The V gene is TRBV20-1, the J gene TRBJ2-5; D gene uncertain. Trimming took off 0 bases at V and 6 bases at J, with 5 bases between the two ends. The V gene's germline CDR1 is DFQATT and CDR2 SNEGSKA (reference sequence). This CDR3 comprises 11 residues. In nucleotides, the CDR3 is TGCAGTGCTAGAGATCGAAAGACCCAGTACTTC. It codes for CSARDRKTQYF.

The rearrangement links TRBV24-1 to TRBJ2-5; D assignment may be TRBD1 or TRBD2 (5 bases each). The germline CDR1 and CDR2 sequences are KGHDR and SFDVKD. CDR3 length equals 13 residues. V was pared by 9 bases and J by 5 bases, with 15 bases between. The DNA for the CDR3 is TGTGCCACCTCGGGGCCTTGGGAGGAGACCCAGTACTTC. Amino acids: CATSGPWEETQYF.

The rearrangement uses TRBV20-1 and TRBJ1-4; D might be TRBD1 (6 bases). The CDR3 runs to 15 residues. CDR1 and CDR2 (germline): DFQATT, SNEGSKA (reference sequence). Trimming removed 0 bases at V and 7 bases at J, with 15 bases between. As DNA, the CDR3 is TGCAGTGCTAGAGAATTGAGGGGGTCGGGTGAAAAACTGTTTTTT. Translated, it gives CSARELRGSGEKLFF.

J is TRBJ2-2 and V is TRBV6-2 or TRBV6-3; possibly TRBD2 for D (6 bases). Trimming removed 2 bases at V and 3 bases at J, with 7 bases between. This CDR3 spans 14 amino acids. Germline V CDR1 and CDR2: MNHEY, SVGEGT. CDR3 DNA: TGTGCCAGCAGTTACCGCGGGGACACCGGGGAGCTGTTTTTT. Its translation: CASSYRGDTGELFF.

The chain employs TRBV12-3 or TRBV12-4 and TRBJ2-3, with 8 bases fitting TRBD2. V lost 6 bases and J lost 4; bases outside the gene matches: 15. This CDR3 is 17 amino acids long. The CDR3 sequence: CASSWTRGLGPSDTQYF. CDR3 nucleotides: TGTGCCAGCAGCTGGACAAGGGGACTAGGGCCGTCAGATACGCAGTATTTT.

The chain joins TRBV4-3 to TRBJ1-1, with D maybe TRBD1 (5 bases). The CDR3 sequence is 15 residues long. CDR1 and CDR2 from the germline V gene are LGHNA and YSLEER. The V and J ends lost 4 bases and 11 bases respectively, with 23 bases between them. CDR3: CASSPTRTLTSEAFF. The CDR3 DNA reads as TGCGCCAGCAGCCCCACCCGGACACTTACCTCGGAGGCTTTCTTT.

The table lists this clonotype with a few counts. The chain employs TRBV4-2 and TRBJ2-3; D is unresolved. V lost 0 bases, J lost 0 bases, and 4 bases lay in between. This CDR3 region has 14 residues. Germline V lookup: CDR1 LGHNA, CDR2 YNFKEQ. The CDR3 sequence is CASSQEPSTDTQYF. For the CDR3, the DNA is TGTGCCAGCAGCCAAGAGCCGAGCACAGATACGCAGTATTTT.

The chain's CDR3 is CASSVGSGEETQYF. The CDR3 nucleotides read TGTGCCAGCAGCGTAGGGTCCGGGGAAGAGACCCAGTACTTC. The rearrangement links TRBV9 to TRBJ2-5, with a tentative D call TRBD2 (5 bases). From germline, CDR1 is SGDLS and CDR2 YYNGEE. Trimming cost V 0 bases and J 3 bases, with 9 bases left between them. This CDR3 is 14 amino acids long. The whole variable domain, remainder taken from reference TRBV9 and TRBJ2-5, is DSGVTQTPKHLITATGQRVTLRCSPRSGDLSVYWYQQSLDQGLQFLIQYYNGEERAKGNILERFSAQQFPDLHSELNLSSLELGDSALYFCASSVGSGEETQYFGPGTRLLVL.